Shown below are 15 T cell receptor beta chains from a single sample sequenced in a study of control samples from healthy donors and cancer patients. TCRdb's table, derived via immunoSEQ multiplex PCR, lists solely in-frame clones and lacks some. Of approximately 90,000 clones in the sample, approximately 88% were seen once. Specimen: PBMCs. The source is a man aged 65 to 85 with lung cancer.

V usage is TRBV9 and J usage is TRBJ2-3, with TRBD2 matching over 9 bases. CDR1 is SGDLS, CDR2 YYNGEE, per germline. The CDR3 is 14 residues long. V shed 0 bases, J shed 5 bases, and the junction held 1 base outside the gene matches. CDR3 sequence reads: CASSVGLAVDTQYF. For the CDR3, the DNA is TGTGCCAGCAGCGTAGGACTAGCGGTAGATACGCAGTATTTT.

The chain combines TRBV27 with TRBJ2-1, with 9 bases that match TRBD2. The V gene's germline CDR1 is MNHEY and CDR2 SMNVEV (reference sequence). The CDR3 is 14 amino acids. V lost 2 bases and J lost 8; bases outside the gene matches: 4. Written as DNA, the CDR3 is TGTGCCAGCAGTTTAAGCGGGGGGAAACATGAGCAGTTCTTC. It translates to CASSLSGGKHEQFF.

This chain connects TRBV28 to TRBJ2-5; 7 bases line up with TRBD2. Trimming took 4 bases from V and 6 from J; bases not matched to a gene: 14. CDR1 and CDR2 (germline): MDHEN, SYDVKM. The CDR3 is 16 amino acids. Here the CDR3 DNA reads TGTGCCAGCAGTTCGCCTAGGAGCGGGGCCCCCAAGACCCAGTACTTC. Protein sequence: CASSSPRSGAPKTQYF.

The V gene is TRBV28, the J gene TRBJ1-6; the D gene is possibly TRBD1 (6 bases). Between the trimmed V and J ends, which lost 7 bases and 7 bases, there was a span of 20 bases. This CDR3 comprises 16 residues. Germline CDR1 and CDR2: MDHEN and SYDVKM. CDR3 sequence reads: CASTPREDSLNSPLHF. The DNA for the CDR3 is TGTGCCAGCACCCCCAGAGAGGACAGTCTAAATTCACCCCTCCACTTT.

This clone is a singleton in its sample. The chain joins TRBV7-3 to TRBJ2-5; D possibly uses TRBD1 or TRBD2 (7 bases each). Germline assignment: CDR1 SGHTA and CDR2 FQGTGA. The CDR3 sequence is 13 residues long. Trimming stripped 5 bases from V and 4 bases from J, with 11 bases between. The CDR3 DNA sequence: TGTGCCAGCAGCCAGGGGGGGAGAGAGACCCAGTACTTC. Protein: CASSQGGRETQYF.

The rearrangement joins TRBV19 to TRBJ1-2; D remains ambiguous. Germline assignment: CDR1 LNHDA and CDR2 SQIVND (reference sequence). CDR3 length: 16 residues. Trimming left V 4 bases short and J 0 bases short, with 15 bases between. CDR3 region: CASSTLASQANYGYTF. In nucleotides, the CDR3 is TGTGCCAGTAGTACCCTGGCTAGTCAAGCTAACTATGGCTACACCTTC.

V gene TRBV11-2 combines with J gene TRBJ2-6; the D is unclear. The CDR3 length is 16 residues. Germline CDR1 SGHAT, CDR2 FQNNGV. V lost 2 bases and J 0 bases, leaving 8 bases between the germline ends. The CDR3 DNA reads as TGTGCCAGCAGCTTAATTGTAGTCTCTGGGGCCAACGTCCTGACTTTC. Encoded protein: CASSLIVVSGANVLTF.

The rearrangement joins TRBV18 to TRBJ1-5; 9 bases are shared with TRBD1. Looked up from germline, CDR1 is KGHSH and CDR2 is LQKENI. V shed 3 bases and J 0 bases; nucleotides not matched to a gene: 3. CDR3 length equals 16 residues. CDR3 bases: TGTGCCAGCTCACCGGTACAGGGGGCTAGCAATCAGCCCCAGCATTTT. Translation: CASSPVQGASNQPQHF.

The chain joins TRBV28 to TRBJ1-1; no clear D. V was clipped by 8 bases and J by 6 bases, with 13 bases between them. CDR1 and CDR2 from the germline V gene are MDHEN and SYDVKM. This CDR3 is built from 12 residues. The CDR3 loop is CASGPSGAEAFF. CDR3 nucleotides: TGTGCCAGCGGGCCAAGTGGAGCTGAAGCTTTCTTT.

The V and J genes are TRBV2 and TRBJ1-4, with 7 bases that match TRBD1. The J segment lost 8 bases and the V segment lost 7 bases, leaving 10 bases of the junction unmatched. This CDR3 is built from 14 residues. Germline V gene lookup returns CDR1 SNHLY and CDR2 FYNNEI. The CDR3 DNA sequence: TGTGCCAGCAAGCCGACAGGGTGGGACGAAAAACTGTTTTTT. Its translation: CASKPTGWDEKLFF.

The V call is TRBV2, the J call TRBJ1-4; D uncertain. The CDR3 has 14 residues. Germline V gene sequence: CDR1 SNHLY, CDR2 FYNNEI. V dropped 4 bases and J dropped 3 bases, with 9 bases sitting between them. The CDR3 sequence: CASSVGGANEKLFF. The DNA for the CDR3 is TGTGCCAGCAGTGTGGGCGGAGCTAATGAAAAACTGTTTTTT.

The chain combines TRBV11-2 with TRBJ2-5; D call uncertain. The germline gives CDR1 SGHAT, CDR2 FQNNGV. The CDR3 consists of 14 residues. V was trimmed by 5 bases and J by 2 bases, leaving 12 bases between them. The CDR3: CASSRNRVQETQYF. As DNA, the CDR3 is TGTGCCAGCAGCCGCAATCGGGTTCAAGAGACCCAGTACTTC.

J is TRBJ1-4 and V is TRBV19; a possible D gene is TRBD1 (5 bases). V was clipped by 5 bases and J by 8 bases, with 12 bases between them. In germline, CDR1 is LNHDA, CDR2 SQIVND (reference sequence). CDR3 length: 13 amino acids. The CDR3: CASSPRVSEKLFF. In DNA form, the CDR3 reads TGTGCCAGTAGTCCCAGGGTCTCCGAAAAACTGTTTTTT.

This chain joins TRBV3-1 (or the pseudogene TRBV3-2) and TRBJ2-3; either TRBD1 or TRBD2 may supply D (5 bases each). This CDR3 region has 17 residues. Germline CDR1 is LGHDT and CDR2 is YNNKEL (reference sequence). V lost 0 bases and J 0 bases, leaving 13 bases between the germline ends. The CDR3 DNA reads TGTGCCAGCAGCCAAGATGTGGGGCGGGTGAGCACAGATACGCAGTATTTT. This gives the protein CASSQDVGRVSTDTQYF.

V and J are TRBV5-5 and TRBJ1-2; D remains unclear. The CDR3 is made up of 13 amino acids. With 4 bases removed from V and 4 bases from J, the gap between germline ends came to 11 bases. Germline CDR1 SGHKS, CDR2 YYEKEE (reference sequence). The CDR3 spells CASSPGSFYGYTF. CDR3 DNA sequence: TGTGCCAGCAGCCCCGGGTCTTTCTATGGCTACACCTTC.